This T cell receptor beta chain was identified during a study of Graves' ophthalmopathy and Graves' hyperthyroidism. The study's findings and limits: The model achieved over 60% sensitivity and roughly 72% specificity for ophthalmopathy progression.

This clonotype appeared many times. The antigen remains undetermined. Amplification of TCR beta CDR3 regions used RNA transcripts. Second-round multiplex PCR came after first-round RT-PCR with HTBI primers. TCRdb called the multiplex PCR reads again in MiXCR, with one record for every CDR3 protein. The repertoire consists of around 400,000 distinct CDR3 sequences, with about 16% occurring once and the leading ten covering roughly 1.6%. Sequenced: peripheral blood. The clonotype was recovered from a woman younger than 30 with Graves' ophthalmopathy.

The CDR3 here is CASSQGRIIDRERQQPQHF. The CDR3 nucleotides are TGCGCCAGCAGCCAAGGAAGGATTATTGACAGGGAACGTCAACAGCCCCAGCATTTT. The chain couples TRBV4-1 to TRBJ1-5; 7 bases line up with TRBD1. The CDR3 contains 19 residues. With 1 base clipped from V and 7 bases from J, the junction kept 19 bases outside the gene matches. The V gene's germline CDR1 is MGHRA and CDR2 YSYEKL.